This entry lists 14 T cell receptor beta chains sequenced from one sample in a study of response to subunit inactivated influenza vaccine. One entry per CDR3 protein results from TCRdb running MiXCR on the RT-PCR reads. The table records hundreds of thousands of distinct CDR3 sequences, approximately 7.1% of them present only once. Sequencing used PBMCs from blood, obtained roughly 24 months after vaccination. The receptors shown here come from a man between 50 and 75 years old who received an inactivated influenza vaccine.

This clonotype has only a few counts. The gene calls are TRBV7-2 and TRBJ2-2, with 7 bases fitting TRBD1. J lost 1 base, V lost 5 bases, and 10 bases had no gene match. Per the germline V gene, CDR1 is SGHTA and CDR2 is FQGNSA. This CDR3 has 17 amino acids. The CDR3 loop reads CASSQEGTVLNTGELFF. CDR3 DNA: TGTGCCAGCAGCCAAGAGGGGACAGTACTGAACACCGGGGAGCTGTTTTTT.

This clonotype was found a few times. The V and J genes are TRBV11-2 and TRBJ2-1; D is perhaps TRBD1 (6 bases). V was pared by 5 bases and J by 5 bases, with 19 bases between. Germline CDR1 SGHAT, CDR2 FQNNGV. The CDR3 extends over 16 amino acids. The CDR3 DNA follows: TGTGCCAGCAGCCCCCGGGTCCAAACAGGGCACAATGAGCAGTTCTTC. It yields the protein CASSPRVQTGHNEQFF.

The rearrangement uses TRBV3-1 and TRBJ1-1; D remains unclear. Germline CDR1 and CDR2: LGHDT and YNNKEL (reference sequence). This CDR3 has 14 amino acids. Trimming shortened V by 4 bases and J by 0 bases, and 9 bases separated the two germline ends. The chain's CDR3 is CASSRLEMNTEAFF. The CDR3 DNA follows: TGTGCCAGCAGCCGCCTCGAAATGAACACTGAAGCTTTCTTT.

This clonotype was detected ten times or more. The V and J genes are TRBV12-3 or TRBV12-4 and TRBJ1-6, with D possibly being TRBD1 (5 bases). Trimming left V 5 bases short and J 9 bases short, with 17 bases between. This CDR3 is built from 15 residues. The CDR3 DNA sequence: TGTGCCAGCAGTCCAGACGGGGACGGGGGTTCACCCCTCCACTTT. It specifies CASSPDGDGGSPLHF.

This clonotype was observed many times. The genes are TRBV5-5 and TRBJ2-1, with D possibly being TRBD1 (5 bases). Germline assignment: CDR1 SGHKS and CDR2 YYEKEE (reference sequence). The V gene lost 1 base and the J gene lost 3 bases, with 11 bases spanning the gap. This CDR3 spans 15 amino acids. CDR3 region: CASSLKGPDYNEQFF. In DNA form, the CDR3 reads TGTGCCAGCAGCTTGAAGGGGCCCGACTACAATGAGCAGTTCTTC. Complete variable domain (other parts from reference TRBV5-5 and TRBJ2-1): DAGVTQSPTHLIKTRGQQVTLRCSPISGHKSVSWYQQVLGQGPQFIFQYYEKEERGRGNFPDRFSARQFPNYSSELNVNALLLGDSALYLCASSLKGPDYNEQFFGPGTRLTVL.

V is TRBV18 and J is TRBJ1-1, with D unresolved. This CDR3 contains 14 residues. Per germline, CDR1 KGHSH and CDR2 LQKENI. V was shortened by 1 base and J by 11 bases, with 17 bases between the two germline ends. CDR3 region: CASSPRIGEGEAFF. CDR3 DNA: TGTGCCAGCTCACCACGTATAGGTGAGGGCGAGGCTTTCTTT.

This clonotype appeared a few times. The chain has TRBV2 and TRBJ2-2; D gene ambiguous. CDR1 and CDR2 (germline): SNHLY, FYNNEI. This CDR3 is 12 amino acids long. V gave up 10 bases and J gave up 4 bases, with 10 bases separating them. The CDR3: CAISAGTGELFF. The CDR3 nucleotides are TGTGCCATCTCGGCCGGCACCGGGGAGCTGTTTTTT. Filled out from reference TRBV2 and TRBJ2-2, the complete variable domain reads EPEVTQTPSHQVTQMGQEVILRCVPISNHLYFYWYRQILGQKVEFLVSFYNNEISEKSEIFDDQFSVERPDGSNFTLKIRSTKLEDSAMYFCAISAGTGELFFGEGSRLTVL.

This clonotype was counted only a few times. The chain is built from TRBV10-3 and TRBJ1-1, with TRBD1 identical over 9 bases. The CDR3 is 15 amino acids. Germline-derived CDR1 and CDR2 are ENHRY and SYGVKD. J was trimmed by 1 base and V by 2 bases; bases with no gene match: 2. The CDR3 DNA is TGTGCCATCAGTGAGGGGGACAGGGAGAACACTGAAGCTTTCTTT. Its protein is CAISEGDRENTEAFF.

Ten or more counts support this clonotype. The chain is built from TRBV2 and TRBJ2-7; D call uncertain. Germline lookup yields CDR1 SNHLY and CDR2 FYNNEI. This CDR3 spans 11 amino acids. V lost 3 bases to trimming and J lost 4 bases, with 4 bases between them. The CDR3, as DNA: TGTGCCAGCAGTGACTATTACGAGCAGTACTTC. The encoded protein is CASSDYYEQYF.

This chain links TRBV6-2 or TRBV6-3 with TRBJ2-1; TRBD2 matches at 10 bases. The CDR3 totals 16 residues. Germline-derived CDR1 and CDR2 are MNHEY and SVGEGT. The ends lost 0 bases at V and 3 bases at J; junction bases unmatched: 2. DNA for the CDR3: TGTGCCAGCAGTTACTCAGGGACTAGCGACTACAATGAGCAGTTCTTC. Its protein product is CASSYSGTSDYNEQFF.

This rearrangement joins TRBV5-1 to TRBJ2-1, with D possibly TRBD2 on 6 matching bases. V was cut by 2 bases and J by 2 bases, with 14 bases left in between. CDR3 length: 16 residues. Germline V CDR1 and CDR2: SGHRS, YFSETQ. This chain's CDR3 is CASSLGGVGAYNEQFF. The CDR3 DNA reads TGCGCCAGCAGCTTAGGAGGGGTTGGGGCCTACAATGAGCAGTTCTTC.

The V call is TRBV5-1, the J call TRBJ2-4; 8 bases line up with TRBD1. The CDR3 extends over 16 amino acids. V was pared by 4 bases and J by 9 bases, with 15 bases of the junction left unmatched. Germline V lookup: CDR1 SGHRS, CDR2 YFSETQ. The CDR3 reads CASSLGTGEGGGIQYF. In DNA, the CDR3 is TGCGCCAGCAGCCTGGGGACAGGCGAGGGTGGTGGCATTCAGTACTTC.

This clonotype was counted between two and nine times. DNA of the CDR3: TGTGCCACCAGTGACCCGGGACAGGGGTCCAATGAGCAGTTCTTC. Encoded protein: CATSDPGQGSNEQFF. The chain joins TRBV24-1 to TRBJ2-1, with 10 bases aligning to TRBD1. This CDR3 comprises 15 residues. J was trimmed by 6 bases and V by 4 bases; bases with no gene match: 5. Per germline, CDR1 KGHDR and CDR2 SFDVKD.

The chain links TRBV21-1 to TRBJ2-1; TRBD2 is taken as the D call from the table, unchecked against the DNA. TRBV21-1 is listed as a pseudogene. The CDR3 contains 15 residues. The CDR3 coding sequence is TGTGCCAGCAGCAAGAAGCGGAAGGGGTACAATGAGCAGTTCTTC. Translated, it gives CASSKKRKGYNEQFF.